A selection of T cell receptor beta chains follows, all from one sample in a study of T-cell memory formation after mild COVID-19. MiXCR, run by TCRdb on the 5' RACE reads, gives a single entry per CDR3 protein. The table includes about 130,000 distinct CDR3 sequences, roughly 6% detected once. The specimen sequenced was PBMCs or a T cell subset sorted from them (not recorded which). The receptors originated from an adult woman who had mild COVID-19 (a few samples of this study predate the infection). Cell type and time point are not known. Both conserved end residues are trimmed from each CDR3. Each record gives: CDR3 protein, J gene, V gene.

CDR3 protein: ASRPQDRVVEQF; J gene: TRBJ2-1; V gene: TRBV5-1
CDR3 protein: ASSQGQGRTDTQY; J gene: TRBJ2-3; V gene: TRBV12-3/TRBV12-4
CDR3 protein: ASSRGNTGELF; J gene: TRBJ2-2; V gene: TRBV7-6
CDR3 protein: ASSFGPGTEGYT; J gene: TRBJ1-2; V gene: TRBV7-3
CDR3 protein: ASSLGPGGELF; J gene: TRBJ2-2; V gene: TRBV7-2
CDR3 protein: ATSDIHTEAF; J gene: TRBJ1-1; V gene: TRBV24-1
CDR3 protein: ASRRLKTSGRDLEF; J gene: TRBJ2-1; V gene: TRBV6-2/TRBV6-3
CDR3 protein: ASSPAGDRDKSDQPQH; J gene: TRBJ1-5; V gene: TRBV5-1
CDR3 protein: ASSLTASGFNEQF; J gene: TRBJ2-1; V gene: TRBV12-3/TRBV12-4
CDR3 protein: ASGREGYRAYGYT; J gene: TRBJ1-2; V gene: TRBV12-5
CDR3 protein: ASSRSTDYGYT; J gene: TRBJ1-2; V gene: TRBV6-2/TRBV6-3
CDR3 protein: ASSREGYTGELF; J gene: TRBJ2-2; V gene: TRBV18
CDR3 protein: ASSSSRGSVGEQF; J gene: TRBJ2-1; V gene: TRBV7-8
CDR3 protein: ASSQSQPWGETQY; J gene: TRBJ2-5; V gene: TRBV5-1
CDR3 protein: ASSLPTVNTEAF; J gene: TRBJ1-1; V gene: TRBV19